One sample yielded the 26 T cell receptor beta chains listed below, sequenced in a study of radiation and T cells in renal cell carcinoma. This table comes from immunoSEQ multiplex PCR, and its TCRdb copy is limited to in-frame clones, with some not included. The sample has over 120,000 clones; 70% to 90% are singletons. This sample's time point: baseline pretreatment blood. Treatment defined: 15 Gy SBRT to primary tumor, nephrectomy 4 weeks later. Material: blood, obtained from a patient whose treatment included radiotherapy and nephrectomy. These receptors all stem from a woman aged 50 to 65 with renal cell carcinoma.

This clone was detected only once. CDR3 DNA sequence: TGCGCCAGCAGCCGAGGCTCCGGCACTGAAGCTTTCTTT. Protein: CASSRGSGTEAFF. This chain joins TRBV4-1 and TRBJ1-1, with no clear D. This CDR3 region has 13 residues. Trimming left V 4 bases short and J 4 bases short, with 10 bases between. CDR1 and CDR2 from the germline V gene are MGHRA and YSYEKL.

The CDR3 coding sequence is TGTGCCAGCAGCTTTACAGGGTCTGGGGCCAACGTCCTGACTTTC. It yields the protein CASSFTGSGANVLTF. V gene TRBV5-6 combines with J gene TRBJ2-6; TRBD1 is a possible D gene (6 bases). V was cut by 2 bases and J by 1 base, with 7 bases left in between. The germline gives CDR1 SGHDT, CDR2 YYEEEE. The CDR3 runs to 15 residues.

J is TRBJ2-5 and V is TRBV13; 11 bases line up with TRBD2. The ends lost 5 bases at V and 4 bases at J; junction bases unmatched: 15. Germline values: CDR1 PRHDT, CDR2 FYEKMQ (reference sequence). The CDR3 totals 18 residues. This CDR3 reads CASSPPVGSGGARETQYF. The CDR3 DNA sequence: TGTGCCAGCAGCCCCCCCGTCGGTAGCGGGGGGGCAAGAGAGACCCAGTACTTC.

The rearrangement links TRBV9 to TRBJ2-3; 8 bases line up with TRBD2. The CDR3 totals 15 residues. The germline CDR1 and CDR2 sequences are SGDLS and YYNGEE. V lost 0 bases to trimming and J lost 3 bases; unmatched junction nucleotides: 3. The CDR3 loop reads CASSVGGGRTDTQYF. As DNA, the CDR3 is TGTGCCAGCAGCGTAGGCGGGGGGCGGACAGATACGCAGTATTTT.

The chain uses TRBV7-9 and TRBJ2-3; the D is unclear. The ends were cut back, 1 base at V and 2 bases at J, with 7 bases in the middle. The germline V gene has CDR1 SEHNR and CDR2 FQNEAQ (reference sequence). The CDR3 has 14 amino acids. The CDR3 reads CASSLGRPTDTQYF. The DNA of the CDR3 is TGTGCCAGCAGCTTAGGTAGACCCACAGATACGCAGTATTTT.

The chain is built from TRBV20-1 and TRBJ2-7; tentatively, D is TRBD1 (6 bases). This CDR3 has 11 amino acids. Trimming left V 6 bases short and J 2 bases short, with 8 bases between. CDR1 is DFQATT, CDR2 SNEGSKA, per germline (reference sequence). As DNA, the CDR3 is TGCAGTGCAACAGGGACCTACGAGCAGTACTTC. Protein sequence: CSATGTYEQYF.

The chain employs TRBV7-3 and TRBJ2-2; the D is unclear. This CDR3 has 16 residues. Germline-derived CDR1 and CDR2 are SGHTA and FQGTGA. Trimming took 1 base from V and 1 from J, leaving 10 bases between them. CDR3 bases: TGTGCCAGCAGCTTAAGTTTCCCGGGGAACACCGGGGAGCTGTTTTTT. Translating gives CASSLSFPGNTGELFF. The full variable domain, its missing parts supplied by reference TRBV7-3 and TRBJ2-2, is GAGVSQTPSNKVTEKGKYVELRCDPISGHTALYWYRQSLGQGPEFLIYFQGTGAADDSGLPNDRFFAVRPEGSVSTLKIQRTERGDSAVYLCASSLSFPGNTGELFFGEGSRLTVL.

The chain employs TRBV18 and TRBJ2-2, with D hard to call. This CDR3 contains 14 residues. V was shortened by 2 bases and J by 1 base, with 5 bases between the two germline ends. The germline V gene encodes CDR1 KGHSH and CDR2 LQKENI. CDR3 nucleotide sequence: TGTGCCAGCTCACCATATATGAACACCGGGGAGCTGTTTTTT. The encoded protein is CASSPYMNTGELFF.

Here the CDR3 reads CASSLAGYQETQYF. The CDR3 DNA reads as TGTGCCAGCAGCCTGGCGGGATACCAAGAGACCCAGTACTTC. The J gene is TRBJ2-5, the V gene TRBV5-4, with D possibly matching TRBD2 (6 bases). This CDR3 contains 14 residues. Deletions cut 4 bases from V and 0 bases from J, with 10 bases between. CDR1 is SGHNT and CDR2 is YYREEE in the germline V gene (reference sequence). The whole variable domain, filled in from reference TRBV5-4 and TRBJ2-5, reads ETGVTQSPTHLIKTRGQQVTLRCSSQSGHNTVSWYQQALGQGPQFIFQYYREEENGRGNFPPRFSGLQFPNYSSELNVNALELDDSALYLCASSLAGYQETQYFGPGTRLLVL.

The chain couples TRBV5-4 to TRBJ1-6, with TRBD1 identical over 8 bases. This CDR3 region has 20 residues. Germline assignment: CDR1 SGHNT and CDR2 YYREEE (reference sequence). With 4 bases clipped from V and 1 base from J, the junction kept 16 bases outside the gene matches. CDR3 DNA: TGTGCCAGCAGCCGTAGGAACCGAGGACAGGGAATTTCCTATAATTCACCCCTCCACTTT. Amino acid sequence: CASSRRNRGQGISYNSPLHF.

V usage is TRBV5-5 and J usage is TRBJ2-7; D call uncertain. The V end was cut by 2 bases, the J end by 4 bases, with 10 bases between. The CDR3 length is 13 residues. Germline V gene data show CDR1 as SGHKS and CDR2 as YYEKEE (reference sequence). CDR3 DNA: TGTGCCAGCAGCTTCTTTGGAGAGTACGAGCAGTACTTC. As protein: CASSFFGEYEQYF.

CDR3 region: CASTPGTETYEQYF. Written as DNA, the CDR3 is TGCGCCAGCACTCCCGGGACAGAGACCTACGAGCAGTACTTC. The V gene is TRBV5-1, the J gene TRBJ2-7, with 7 bases that match TRBD1. Looked up from germline, CDR1 is SGHRS and CDR2 is YFSETQ. CDR3 size: 14 residues. With 6 bases clipped from V and 2 bases from J, the junction kept 8 bases outside the gene matches.

The chain employs TRBV18 and TRBJ2-1; 8 nucleotides agree with TRBD1. Germline CDR1 KGHSH, CDR2 LQKENI. V was pared by 4 bases and J by 10 bases, with 3 bases of the junction left unmatched. This CDR3 spans 12 amino acids. CDR3 in amino acids: CASSRGQEEQFF. The CDR3 DNA reads as TGTGCCAGCTCACGGGGACAGGAGGAGCAGTTCTTC.

This chain links TRBV6-4 with TRBJ1-6; D is possibly TRBD1 (6 bases). The V and J ends lost 10 bases and 11 bases respectively, with 18 bases between them. The CDR3 is made up of 13 amino acids. Looked up from germline, CDR1 is MRHNA and CDR2 is SNTAGT. The CDR3 sequence: CATRVTEGAPLHF. CDR3 in DNA: TGTGCCACCCGGGTGACAGAGGGGGCACCCCTCCACTTT.

V is TRBV19 and J is TRBJ2-4; TRBD1 agrees at 11 bases. The J segment lost 1 base and the V segment lost 1 base, leaving 3 bases of the junction unmatched. Germline CDR1 and CDR2: LNHDA and SQIVND (reference sequence). This CDR3 is built from 17 residues. CDR3: CASSIGTGGLAKNIQYF. The CDR3 nucleotides are TGTGCCAGTAGTATAGGGACAGGGGGCCTTGCCAAAAACATTCAGTACTTC. Complete variable domain (other parts from reference TRBV19 and TRBJ2-4): DGGITQSPKYLFRKEGQNVTLSCEQNLNHDAMYWYRQDPGQGLRLIYYSQIVNDFQKGDIAEGYSVSREKKESFPLTVTSAQKNPTAFYLCASSIGTGGLAKNIQYFGAGTRLSVL.

The rearrangement uses TRBV4-2 and TRBJ2-3; D tentatively fits TRBD1 or TRBD2 (5 bases each). Germline CDR1 is LGHNA and CDR2 is YNFKEQ. The CDR3 is 14 residues long. V lost 3 bases and J lost 2, with 9 bases in between. The CDR3 nucleotides are TGTGCCAGCAGCCAGGGGGTTAACACAGATACGCAGTATTTT. Translated, it gives CASSQGVNTDTQYF.

The J gene is TRBJ1-2, the V gene TRBV6-6; D ambiguous. The V and J ends lost 0 bases and 1 base respectively, with 9 bases between them. CDR1 MNHNY and CDR2 SVGAGI come from the germline V gene (reference sequence). The length of the CDR3 is 15 residues. The CDR3 coding sequence is TGTGCCAGCAGTTACTCGACAAAAAATAACTATGGCTACACCTTC. It yields the protein CASSYSTKNNYGYTF.

V usage is TRBV7-9 and J usage is TRBJ2-4; the D gene is possibly TRBD2 (6 bases). V was pared by 5 bases and J by 0 bases, with 20 bases between. CDR1 SEHNR and CDR2 FQNEAQ come from the germline V gene (reference sequence). This CDR3 comprises 18 residues. The CDR3 bases are TGTGCCAGCAGCCCCGAGGGTAGAGCGGGTGTAGCCAAAAACATTCAGTACTTC. Its protein product is CASSPEGRAGVAKNIQYF.

The chain uses TRBV5-4 and TRBJ2-7; D ambiguous. The CDR3 totals 14 residues. Per the germline V gene, CDR1 is SGHNT and CDR2 is YYREEE (reference sequence). Trimming removed 2 bases from V and 0 bases from J, with 9 bases in between. Written as DNA, the CDR3 is TGTGCCAGCAGCTTAGAGTTAAGCTCCTACGAGCAGTACTTC. Protein: CASSLELSSYEQYF.

This chain connects TRBV6-1 to TRBJ1-3; 7 bases match TRBD1. In germline, CDR1 is MNHNS, CDR2 SASEGT. J lost 0 bases, V lost 8 bases, and 4 bases had no gene match. The CDR3 covers 14 residues. CDR3 DNA sequence: TGTGCCAGCGCCGGGACAGTCTCTGGAAACACCATATATTTT. This translates into CASAGTVSGNTIYF.

Concerning this clone: An end of the junction differs from the germline gene, which may be a read error. This chain connects TRBV5-6 to TRBJ2-5; D remains ambiguous. This CDR3 comprises 15 residues. In germline, CDR1 is SGHDT, CDR2 YYEEEE. In nucleotides, the CDR3 is TGTGCCAGCAGCTTGCTCTTTACTAAGCAAGAGAACCAGTACTTC. Translation gives CASSLLFTKQENQYF.

The chain combines TRBV30 with TRBJ1-1; D gene unclear. Germline values: CDR1 GTSNPN, CDR2 SVGIG (reference sequence). This CDR3 region has 13 residues. The V end was cut by 0 bases, the J end by 1 base, with 6 bases between. The CDR3 sequence: CAWSVHTNTEAFF. CDR3 DNA sequence: TGTGCCTGGAGTGTACATACGAACACTGAAGCTTTCTTT. The full variable domain, its missing parts supplied by reference TRBV30 and TRBJ1-1, is SQTIHQWPATLVQPVGSPLSLECTVEGTSNPNLYWYRQAAGRGLQLLFYSVGIGQISSEVPQNLSASRPQDRQFILSSKKLLLSDSGFYLCAWSVHTNTEAFFGQGTRLTVV.

The V and J genes are TRBV7-9 and TRBJ2-3, with 9 positions matching TRBD2. The CDR3 is 14 residues long. Germline CDR1 SEHNR, CDR2 FQNEAQ (reference sequence). Losses at the gene ends were 8 bases for V and 5 bases for J; bases not matched to a gene: 8. The CDR3 here is CASPSGEPGDTQYF. CDR3 coding DNA: TGTGCCAGCCCTAGCGGGGAGCCGGGAGATACGCAGTATTTT.

The chain has TRBV11-3 and TRBJ2-1; TRBD2 matches 8 bases. Trimming at V came to 5 bases and at J to 4 bases, leaving 7 bases not matched to a gene. This CDR3 comprises 15 residues. Germline CDR1 and CDR2: SGHNT and YENEEA. The CDR3 sequence is CASSPPGGNYNEQFF. The CDR3 DNA reads as TGTGCCAGCAGCCCCCCGGGGGGGAATTACAATGAGCAGTTCTTC.

The gene calls are TRBV18 and TRBJ1-3; D ambiguous. With 2 bases removed from V and 0 bases from J, the gap between germline ends came to 8 bases. This CDR3 has 15 residues. Germline V lookup: CDR1 KGHSH, CDR2 LQKENI. The CDR3 bases are TGTGCCAGCTCACCAGAGGTGGTCTCTGGAAACACCATATATTTT. As protein: CASSPEVVSGNTIYF.

The chain recombines TRBV19 with TRBJ2-5; 14 nucleotides align to TRBD2. Per the germline V gene, CDR1 is LNHDA and CDR2 is SQIVND (reference sequence). This CDR3 has 17 amino acids. Unmatched junction bases numbered 10, after V lost 5 bases and J lost 5 bases. As DNA, the CDR3 is TGTGCCAGTAGTCACCGACTAGCGGGGGGGCAGGGGGAGACCCAGTACTTC. This gives the protein CASSHRLAGGQGETQYF. The complete variable domain, with remaining parts taken from reference TRBV19 and TRBJ2-5, reads DGGITQSPKYLFRKEGQNVTLSCEQNLNHDAMYWYRQDPGQGLRLIYYSQIVNDFQKGDIAEGYSVSREKKESFPLTVTSAQKNPTAFYLCASSHRLAGGQGETQYFGPGTRLLVL.